This T cell receptor (beta chain) was captured by sequencing in a study of metastatic and nonmetastatic thyroid tumors. The length of the CDR3 is 13 residues. In germline, CDR1 is SGHNT, CDR2 YENEEA. Trimming removed 6 bases from V and 0 bases from J, with 6 bases in between. Study-wide results and caveats: Patients with malignant thyroid tumors reportedly had significantly higher TCR beta diversity than those with benign nodules, in blood and tumor.

All patients were treatment-naive before thyroid surgery. In the authors' workflow: The study took CDR3 differences across clinicopathological groups and made a distant-metastasis classifier for papillary thyroid cancer from them. TCRdb re-called the PCR reads with MiXCR. Here the V and J calls rest on TCRdb's processing, not on the authors' analysis. The sample yields roughly 2,600 clones, under 30% seen once. Sample share makes this clone medium-sized. Its target is not known. The sample comprised adjacent normal tissue. J is TRBJ2-1 and V is TRBV11-3; D is undetermined. The clonotype comes from a male donor with papillary thyroid cancer or a benign thyroid nodule (not recorded which). Some clones in this sample may be carry-over from other donors' samples. CDR3 amino acids: CASRKDSYNEQFF. CDR3 DNA: TGTGCCAGCAGAAAGGACTCCTACAATGAGCAGTTCTTC.